One and the same sample provided the 2 T cell receptor beta chains below, sequenced in a study of cytomegalovirus exposure and HLA in healthy donors. This PCR relied on a set of 60 Vbeta primers and 13 Jbeta primers. Libraries were prepared by immunoSEQ multiplex PCR; TCRdb keeps only in-frame clonotypes and omits some of them. The data hold about 64,000 clones, with around 77% observed a single time. The sequenced sample was PBMCs. The origin of the receptors is a male donor in good health and CMV-seropositive.

The sample holds one count of this clone. CDR3 residues: CASSQEGSEQYF. CDR3 DNA sequence: TGTGCCAGCAGCCAAGAGGGGAGCGAGCAGTACTTC. The chain has TRBV4-2 and TRBJ2-7; D might be TRBD2 (5 bases). The CDR3 spans 12 residues. Germline lookup yields CDR1 LGHNA and CDR2 YNFKEQ. Trimming took 0 bases from V and 6 from J, leaving 6 bases between them.

This chain joins TRBV7-2 and TRBJ2-7; 7 bases match TRBD1. The CDR3 sequence is 14 residues long. The V gene's germline CDR1 is SGHTA and CDR2 FQGNSA. V shed 3 bases and J 2 bases; nucleotides not matched to a gene: 4. The CDR3 sequence: CASSFPQGAYEQYF. CDR3 nucleotide sequence: TGTGCCAGCAGCTTCCCGCAGGGGGCCTACGAGCAGTACTTC.